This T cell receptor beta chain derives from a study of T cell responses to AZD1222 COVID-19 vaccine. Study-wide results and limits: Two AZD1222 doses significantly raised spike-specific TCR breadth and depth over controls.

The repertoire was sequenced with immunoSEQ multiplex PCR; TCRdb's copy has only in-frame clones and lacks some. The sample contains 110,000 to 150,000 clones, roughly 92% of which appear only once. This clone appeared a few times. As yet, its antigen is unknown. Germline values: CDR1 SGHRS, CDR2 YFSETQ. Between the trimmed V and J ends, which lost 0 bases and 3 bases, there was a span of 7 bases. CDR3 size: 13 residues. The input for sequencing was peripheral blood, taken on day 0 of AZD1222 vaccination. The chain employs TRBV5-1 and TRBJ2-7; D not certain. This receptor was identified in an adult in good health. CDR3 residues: CASSLEHSYEQYF. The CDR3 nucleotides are TGCGCCAGCAGCTTGGAACACAGCTACGAGCAGTACTTC.